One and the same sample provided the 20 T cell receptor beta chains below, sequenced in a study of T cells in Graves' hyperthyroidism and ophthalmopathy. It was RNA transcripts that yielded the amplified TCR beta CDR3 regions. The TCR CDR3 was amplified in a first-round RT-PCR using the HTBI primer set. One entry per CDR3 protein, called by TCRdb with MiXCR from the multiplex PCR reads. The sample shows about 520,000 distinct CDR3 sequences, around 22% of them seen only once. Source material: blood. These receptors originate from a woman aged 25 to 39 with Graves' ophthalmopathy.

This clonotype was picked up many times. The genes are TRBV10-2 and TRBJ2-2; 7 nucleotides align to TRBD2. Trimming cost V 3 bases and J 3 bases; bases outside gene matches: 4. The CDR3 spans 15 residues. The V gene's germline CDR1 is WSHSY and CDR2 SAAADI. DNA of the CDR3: TGCGCCAGCAGTGACTGGGGAGGGGACACCGGGGAGCTGTTTTTT. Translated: CASSDWGGDTGELFF.

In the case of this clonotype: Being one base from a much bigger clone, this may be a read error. CDR3 sequence reads: CASRLTGGTESFF. DNA of the CDR3: TGTGCCAGCAGACTTACAGGGGGCACTGAATCTTTCTTT. The rearrangement uses TRBV3-1 and TRBJ1-1; 9 nucleotides agree with TRBD1. Germline assignment: CDR1 LGHDT and CDR2 YNNKEL (reference sequence). CDR3 length: 13 residues.

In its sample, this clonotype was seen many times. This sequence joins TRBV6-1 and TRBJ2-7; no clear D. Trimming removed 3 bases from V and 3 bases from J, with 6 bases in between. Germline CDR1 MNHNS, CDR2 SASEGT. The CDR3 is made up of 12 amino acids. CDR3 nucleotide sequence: TGTGCCAGCAGTGAGTCGGGCTACGAGCAGTACTTC. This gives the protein CASSESGYEQYF.

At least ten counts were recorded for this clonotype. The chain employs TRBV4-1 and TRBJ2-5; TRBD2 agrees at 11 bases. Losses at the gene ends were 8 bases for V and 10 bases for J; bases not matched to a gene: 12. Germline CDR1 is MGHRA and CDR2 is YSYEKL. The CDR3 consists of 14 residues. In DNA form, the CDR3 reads TGCGCCAGCCAGCCCCTAGCGGGGGGTCTCATCCAGTACTTC. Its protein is CASQPLAGGLIQYF.

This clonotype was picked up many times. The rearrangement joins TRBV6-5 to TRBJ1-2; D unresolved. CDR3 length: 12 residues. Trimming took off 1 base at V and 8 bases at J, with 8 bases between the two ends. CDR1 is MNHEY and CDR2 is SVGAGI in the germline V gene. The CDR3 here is CASSYWPGGYTF. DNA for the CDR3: TGTGCCAGCAGTTACTGGCCGGGAGGCTACACCTTC.

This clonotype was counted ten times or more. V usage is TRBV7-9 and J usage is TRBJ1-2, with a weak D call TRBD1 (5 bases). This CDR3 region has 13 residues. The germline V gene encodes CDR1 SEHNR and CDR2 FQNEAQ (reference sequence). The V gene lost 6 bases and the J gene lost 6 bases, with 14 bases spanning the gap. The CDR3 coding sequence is TGTGCCAGCAGTTCGACAGTGGGGGATGGCTACACCTTC. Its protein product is CASSSTVGDGYTF.

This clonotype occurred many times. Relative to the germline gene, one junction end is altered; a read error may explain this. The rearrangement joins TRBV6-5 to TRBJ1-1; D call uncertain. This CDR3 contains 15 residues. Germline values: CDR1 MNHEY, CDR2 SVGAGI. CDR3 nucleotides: TGTGCCGGCAGTTCCCCGGGAGTGATGAACACTGAAGCTTTCTTT. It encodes CAGSSPGVMNTEAFF.

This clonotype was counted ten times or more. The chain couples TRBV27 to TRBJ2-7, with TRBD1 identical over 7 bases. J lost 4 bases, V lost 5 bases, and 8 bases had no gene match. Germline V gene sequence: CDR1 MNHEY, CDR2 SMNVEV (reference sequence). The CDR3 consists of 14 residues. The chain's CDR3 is CASSPDRDGYEQYF. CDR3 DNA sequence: TGTGCCAGCAGTCCAGACAGGGATGGATACGAGCAGTACTTC.

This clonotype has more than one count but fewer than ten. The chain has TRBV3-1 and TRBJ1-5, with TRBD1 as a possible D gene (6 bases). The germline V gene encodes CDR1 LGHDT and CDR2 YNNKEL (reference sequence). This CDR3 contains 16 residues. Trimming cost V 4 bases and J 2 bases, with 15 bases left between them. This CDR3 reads CASSLGGGLGNQPQHF. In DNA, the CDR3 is TGTGCCAGCAGCCTGGGGGGGGGCTTGGGCAATCAGCCCCAGCATTTT.

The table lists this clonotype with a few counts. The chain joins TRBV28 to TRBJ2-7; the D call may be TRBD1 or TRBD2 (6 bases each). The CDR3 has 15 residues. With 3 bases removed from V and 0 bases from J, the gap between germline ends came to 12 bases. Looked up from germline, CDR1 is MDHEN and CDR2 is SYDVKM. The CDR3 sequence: CASSLGGLNSYEQYF. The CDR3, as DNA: TGTGCCAGCAGTTTGGGGGGCCTCAACTCCTACGAGCAGTACTTC.

CDR3 residues: CASATGPREKLFF. CDR3 DNA sequence: TGTGCCAGCGCGACAGGGCCTCGAGAAAAACTGTTTTTT. The rearrangement uses TRBV2 and TRBJ1-4, with 7 bases matching TRBD1. CDR1 is SNHLY and CDR2 is FYNNEI in the germline V gene. Trimming took 8 bases from V and 8 from J; bases not matched to a gene: 8. CDR3 size: 13 residues.

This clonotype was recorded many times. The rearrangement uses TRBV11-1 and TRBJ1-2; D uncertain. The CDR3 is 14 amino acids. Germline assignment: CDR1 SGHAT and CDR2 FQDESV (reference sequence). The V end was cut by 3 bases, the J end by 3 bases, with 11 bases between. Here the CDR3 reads CASSFATDHYGYTF. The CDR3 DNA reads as TGTGCCAGCAGCTTCGCGACGGACCACTATGGCTACACCTTC. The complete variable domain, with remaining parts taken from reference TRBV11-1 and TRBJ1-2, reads EAEVAQSPRYKITEKSQAVAFWCDPISGHATLYWYRQILGQGPELLVQFQDESVVDDSQLPKDRFSAERLKGVDSTLKIQPAELGDSAMYLCASSFATDHYGYTFGSGTRLTVV.

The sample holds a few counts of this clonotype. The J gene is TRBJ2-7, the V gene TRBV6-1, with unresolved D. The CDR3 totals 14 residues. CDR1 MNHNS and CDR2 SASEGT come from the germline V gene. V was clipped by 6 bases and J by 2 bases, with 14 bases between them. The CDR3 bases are TGTGCCAGCAGACGGATGGGTGGCACCTACGAGCAGTACTTC. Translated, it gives CASRRMGGTYEQYF.

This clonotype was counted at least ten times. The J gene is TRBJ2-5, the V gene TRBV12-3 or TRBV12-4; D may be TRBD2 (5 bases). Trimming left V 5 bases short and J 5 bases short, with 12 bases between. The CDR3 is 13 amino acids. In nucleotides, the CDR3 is TGTGCCAGCAGTCCTTGGTCGGGGGAGACCCAGTACTTC. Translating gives CASSPWSGETQYF.

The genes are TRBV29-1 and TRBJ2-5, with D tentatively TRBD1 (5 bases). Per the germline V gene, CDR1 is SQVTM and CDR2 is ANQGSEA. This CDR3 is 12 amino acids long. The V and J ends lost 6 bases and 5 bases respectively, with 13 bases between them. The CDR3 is CSVDSRDETQYF. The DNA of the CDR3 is TGCAGCGTGGATAGCAGGGATGAGACCCAGTACTTC.

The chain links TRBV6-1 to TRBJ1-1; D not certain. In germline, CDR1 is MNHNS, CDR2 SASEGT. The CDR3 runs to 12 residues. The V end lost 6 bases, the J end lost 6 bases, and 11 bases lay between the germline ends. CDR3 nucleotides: TGTGCCAGCAGACTACAGCGAGCTGAAGCTTTCTTT. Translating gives CASRLQRAEAFF.

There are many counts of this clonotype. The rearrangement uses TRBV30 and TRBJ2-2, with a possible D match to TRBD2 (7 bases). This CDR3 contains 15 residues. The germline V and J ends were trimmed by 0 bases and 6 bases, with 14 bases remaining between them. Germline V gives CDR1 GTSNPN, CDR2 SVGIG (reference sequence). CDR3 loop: CAWSVIRGGAGELFF. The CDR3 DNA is TGTGCCTGGAGTGTAATCAGAGGGGGGGCCGGGGAGCTGTTTTTT.

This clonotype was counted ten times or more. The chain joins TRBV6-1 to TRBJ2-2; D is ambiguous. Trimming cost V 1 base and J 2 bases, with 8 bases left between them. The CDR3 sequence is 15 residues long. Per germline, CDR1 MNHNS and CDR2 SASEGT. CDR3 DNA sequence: TGTGCCAGCAGTGAAGTGGGTACAAACACCGGGGAGCTGTTTTTT. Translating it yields CASSEVGTNTGELFF.

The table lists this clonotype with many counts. Here the CDR3 reads CASSYGGAQDIQYF. Here the CDR3 DNA reads TGTGCCAGCAGCTACGGGGGGGCCCAGGACATTCAGTACTTC. J is TRBJ2-4 and V is TRBV7-8; 8 bases agree with TRBD2. CDR1 SGHVS and CDR2 FQNEAQ come from the germline V gene. The length of the CDR3 is 14 residues. The junction had 7 bases not matched to a gene; V was cut back by 4 bases and J by 8 bases.

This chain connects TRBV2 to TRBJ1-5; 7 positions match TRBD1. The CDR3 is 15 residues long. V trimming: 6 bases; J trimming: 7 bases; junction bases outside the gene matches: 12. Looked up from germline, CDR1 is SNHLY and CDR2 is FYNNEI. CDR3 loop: CASSQRARTGQPQHF. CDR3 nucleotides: TGTGCCAGCAGCCAAAGAGCAAGGACAGGCCAGCCCCAGCATTTT.